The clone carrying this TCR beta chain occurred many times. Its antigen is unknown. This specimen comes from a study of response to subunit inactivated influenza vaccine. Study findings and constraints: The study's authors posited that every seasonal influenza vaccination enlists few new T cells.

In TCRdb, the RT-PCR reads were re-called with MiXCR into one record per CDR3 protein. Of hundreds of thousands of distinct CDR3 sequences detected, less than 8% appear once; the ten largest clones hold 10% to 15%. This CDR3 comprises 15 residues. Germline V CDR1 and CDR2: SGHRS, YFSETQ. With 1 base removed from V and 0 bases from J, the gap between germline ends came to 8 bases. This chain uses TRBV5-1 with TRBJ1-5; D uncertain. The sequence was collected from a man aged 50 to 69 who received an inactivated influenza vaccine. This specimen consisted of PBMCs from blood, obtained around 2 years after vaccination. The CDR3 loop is CASSLYGNSNQPQHF. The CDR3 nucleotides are TGCGCCAGCAGCTTGTACGGGAATAGCAATCAGCCCCAGCATTTT.